This T cell receptor beta chain was observed in a study of breast tumors, draining lymph nodes, adjacent tissues. J lost 7 bases, V lost 0 bases, and 12 bases had no gene match. The CDR3 sequence is 16 residues long. CDR1 and CDR2 (germline): DFQATT, SNEGSKA (reference sequence). In its sample, this clonotype is medium-sized. The antigen is not known. General study points: Most tumor T cells seemingly derive from lymph node, then expand in tumor. Tumor and nontumor repertoires were significantly more similar in luminal-like than in basal-like breast cancer. Tumor T cell lymph node origin was a supported hypothesis, not proven. Compared with lymph nodes, tumors were less diverse; compared with nontumor tissue, more.

TCRdb re-called the multiplex PCR reads with MiXCR, one entry per CDR3 protein. The sample holds about 19,000 distinct CDR3 sequences, 43% seen once. This TCR derives from a female donor with breast cancer. Some clones in this sample may be carry-over from other donors' samples. The chain links TRBV20-1 to TRBJ2-7, with 10 bases matching TRBD2. Sequenced input: breast tumor tissue. The CDR3 spells CSARDPAASGSGEQYF. CDR3 nucleotide sequence: TGCAGTGCTAGAGATCCTGCGGCTAGCGGGAGTGGGGAGCAGTACTTC.